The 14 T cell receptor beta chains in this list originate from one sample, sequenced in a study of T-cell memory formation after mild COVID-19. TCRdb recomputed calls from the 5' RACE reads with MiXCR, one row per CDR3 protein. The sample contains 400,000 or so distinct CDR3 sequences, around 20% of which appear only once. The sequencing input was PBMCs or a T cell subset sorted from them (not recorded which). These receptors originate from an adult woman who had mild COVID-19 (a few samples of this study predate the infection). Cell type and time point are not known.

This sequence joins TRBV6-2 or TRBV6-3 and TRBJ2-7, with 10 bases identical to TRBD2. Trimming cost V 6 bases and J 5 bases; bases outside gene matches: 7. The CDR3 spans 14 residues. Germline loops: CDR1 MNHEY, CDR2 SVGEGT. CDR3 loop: CASREAGGPDEQYF. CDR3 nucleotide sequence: TGTGCCAGCAGGGAAGCGGGAGGGCCGGACGAGCAGTACTTC.

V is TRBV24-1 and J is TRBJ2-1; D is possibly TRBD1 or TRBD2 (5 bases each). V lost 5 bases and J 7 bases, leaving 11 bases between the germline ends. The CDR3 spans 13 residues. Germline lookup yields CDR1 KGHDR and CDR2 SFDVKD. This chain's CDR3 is CATSVQWGNEQFF. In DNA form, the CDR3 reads TGTGCCACCAGTGTTCAATGGGGGAATGAGCAGTTCTTC.

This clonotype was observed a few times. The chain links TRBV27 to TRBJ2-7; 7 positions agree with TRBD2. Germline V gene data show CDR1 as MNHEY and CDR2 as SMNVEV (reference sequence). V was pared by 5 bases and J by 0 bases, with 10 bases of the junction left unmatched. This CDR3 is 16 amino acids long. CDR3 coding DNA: TGTGCCAGCAGTGGCTACGCTAGCGGAAGCTCCTACGAGCAGTACTTC. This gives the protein CASSGYASGSSYEQYF.

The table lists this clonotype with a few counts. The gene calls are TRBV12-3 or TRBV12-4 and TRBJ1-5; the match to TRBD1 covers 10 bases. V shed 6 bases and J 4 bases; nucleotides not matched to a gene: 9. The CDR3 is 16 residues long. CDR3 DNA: TGTGCCAGCAGAGCCGGGACAGGGGCCATGAATCAGCCCCAGCATTTT. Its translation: CASRAGTGAMNQPQHF.

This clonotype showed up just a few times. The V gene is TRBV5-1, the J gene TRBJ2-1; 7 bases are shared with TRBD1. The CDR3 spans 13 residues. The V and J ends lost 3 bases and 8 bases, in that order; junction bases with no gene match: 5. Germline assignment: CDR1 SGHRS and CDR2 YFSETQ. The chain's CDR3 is CASSSTGDHEQFF. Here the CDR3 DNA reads TGCGCCAGCAGCTCTACAGGGGATCATGAGCAGTTCTTC.

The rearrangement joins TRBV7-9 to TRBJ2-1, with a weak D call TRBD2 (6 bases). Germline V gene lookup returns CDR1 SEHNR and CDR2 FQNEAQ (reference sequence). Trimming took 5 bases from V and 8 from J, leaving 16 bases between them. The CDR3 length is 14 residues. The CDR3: CASSPLTSWHEQFF. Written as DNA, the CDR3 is TGTGCCAGCAGCCCCCTGACTAGTTGGCATGAGCAGTTCTTC. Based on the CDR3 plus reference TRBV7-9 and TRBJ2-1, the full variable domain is DTGVSQNPRHKITKRGQNVTFRCDPISEHNRLYWYRQTLGQGPEFLTYFQNEAQLEKSRLLSDRFSAERPKGSFSTLEIQRTEQGDSAMYLCASSPLTSWHEQFFGPGTRLTVL.

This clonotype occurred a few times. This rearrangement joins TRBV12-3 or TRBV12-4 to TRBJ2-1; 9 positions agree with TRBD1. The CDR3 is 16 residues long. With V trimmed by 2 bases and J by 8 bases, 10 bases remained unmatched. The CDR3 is CASSLWVTGGLDEQFF. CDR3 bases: TGTGCCAGCAGTTTATGGGTGACAGGGGGTTTGGATGAGCAGTTCTTC.

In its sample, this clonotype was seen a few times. The chain's CDR3 is CASSPGAGITDTQYF. CDR3 in DNA: TGTGCCAGCAGCCCAGGGGCGGGGATTACAGATACGCAGTATTTT. The V gene is TRBV12-3 or TRBV12-4, the J gene TRBJ2-3; D is perhaps TRBD1 or TRBD2 (6 bases each). The CDR3 covers 15 residues. The V gene lost 6 bases and the J gene lost 3 bases, with 16 bases spanning the gap.

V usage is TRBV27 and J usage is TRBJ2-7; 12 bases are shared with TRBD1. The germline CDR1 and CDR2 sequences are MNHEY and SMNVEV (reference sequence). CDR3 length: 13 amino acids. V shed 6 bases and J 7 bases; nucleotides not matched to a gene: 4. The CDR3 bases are TGTGCCAGCAGGGGGACAGGGGGCTCTGAGCAGTACTTC. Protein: CASRGTGGSEQYF.

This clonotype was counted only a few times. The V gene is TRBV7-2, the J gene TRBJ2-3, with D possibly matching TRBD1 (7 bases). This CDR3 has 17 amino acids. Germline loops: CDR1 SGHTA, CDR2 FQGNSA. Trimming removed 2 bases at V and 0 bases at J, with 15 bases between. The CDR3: CASSLFQGGWSTDTQYF. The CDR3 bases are TGTGCCAGCAGCTTATTCCAGGGGGGATGGAGCACAGATACGCAGTATTTT.

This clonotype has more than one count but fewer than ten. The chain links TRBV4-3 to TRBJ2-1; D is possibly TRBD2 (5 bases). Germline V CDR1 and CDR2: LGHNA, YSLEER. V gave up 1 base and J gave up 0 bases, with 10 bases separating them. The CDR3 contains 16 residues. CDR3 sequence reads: CASSQAIASSYNEQFF. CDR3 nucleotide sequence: TGCGCCAGCAGCCAAGCCATAGCGAGCTCCTACAATGAGCAGTTCTTC.

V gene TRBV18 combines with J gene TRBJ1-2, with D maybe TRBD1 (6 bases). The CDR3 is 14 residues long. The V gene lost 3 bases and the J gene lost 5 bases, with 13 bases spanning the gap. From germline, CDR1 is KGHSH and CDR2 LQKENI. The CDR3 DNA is TGTGCCAGCTCACCCACAGGGTTGGGGTATGGCTACACCTTC. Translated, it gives CASSPTGLGYGYTF.

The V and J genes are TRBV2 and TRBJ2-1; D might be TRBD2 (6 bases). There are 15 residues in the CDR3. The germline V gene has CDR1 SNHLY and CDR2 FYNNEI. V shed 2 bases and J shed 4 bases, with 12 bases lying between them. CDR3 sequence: CASSESGLTYNEQFF. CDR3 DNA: TGTGCCAGCAGTGAATCCGGACTAACGTACAATGAGCAGTTCTTC.

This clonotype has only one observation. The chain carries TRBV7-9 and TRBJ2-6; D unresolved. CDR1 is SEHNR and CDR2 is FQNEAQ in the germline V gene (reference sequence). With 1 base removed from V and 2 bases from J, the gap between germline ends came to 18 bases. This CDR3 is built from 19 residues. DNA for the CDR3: TGTGCCAGCAGCTTAGGCTCGTATCGTCGGAAACCTGGGGCCAACGTCCTGACTTTC. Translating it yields CASSLGSYRRKPGANVLTF.